The 24 T cell receptor beta chains below all came from one sample that was sequenced in a study of blood T cells in healthy people across ages. With a J-beta primer mix and a sample-barcoded 5' primer, a second PCR ran about 6 to 11 cycles. Via MiXCR, TCRdb re-called the 5' RACE reads, giving one row per CDR3 protein. The table shows roughly 1,300,000 distinct CDR3 sequences, with approximately 63% occurring only once. Specimen: blood. Every receptor here comes from a young man in good health.

The rearrangement joins TRBV25-1 to TRBJ1-4; D uncertain. The V and J ends lost 3 bases and 4 bases respectively, with 6 bases between them. This CDR3 region has 13 residues. Germline-derived CDR1 and CDR2 are MGHDK and SYGVNS. The CDR3 protein is CASSDLGNEKLFF. Written as DNA, the CDR3 is TGTGCCAGCAGTGATTTGGGTAATGAAAAACTGTTTTTT. Looking up the rest from reference TRBV25-1 and TRBJ1-4 gives the full variable domain: EADIYQTPRYLVIGTGKKITLECSQTMGHDKMYWYQQDPGMELHLIHYSYGVNSTEKGDLSSESTVSRIRTEHFPLTLESARPSHTSQYLCASSDLGNEKLFFGSGTQLSVL.

Only a few counts were recorded for this clonotype. The chain employs TRBV10-3 and TRBJ1-4; no firm D call. This CDR3 comprises 13 residues. Germline-derived CDR1 and CDR2 are ENHRY and SYGVKD. V was clipped by 2 bases and J by 4 bases, with 5 bases between them. CDR3 in amino acids: CAISELNNEKLFF. The CDR3 region has the DNA TGTGCCATCAGTGAGCTTAATAATGAAAAACTGTTTTTT.

This sequence joins TRBV27 and TRBJ1-6; D gene ambiguous. Germline CDR1 is MNHEY and CDR2 is SMNVEV (reference sequence). The CDR3 is made up of 18 amino acids. The V end lost 1 base, the J end lost 0 bases, and 13 bases lay between the germline ends. CDR3 in DNA: TGTGCCAGCAGTTTATTTCCACTTCAAAGCTCCTATAATTCACCCCTCCACTTT. It translates to CASSLFPLQSSYNSPLHF.

The chain recombines TRBV19 with TRBJ2-3; D could derive from TRBD1 or TRBD2 (5 bases each). The CDR3 spans 17 residues. The V gene's germline CDR1 is LNHDA and CDR2 SQIVND (reference sequence). Trimming pared 2 bases from V and 5 bases from J, leaving 20 bases between. CDR3: CASSINGERGRGDTQYF. The CDR3, as DNA: TGTGCCAGTAGTATAAATGGGGAGAGGGGCAGAGGAGATACGCAGTATTTT. The complete variable domain, with remaining parts taken from reference TRBV19 and TRBJ2-3, reads DGGITQSPKYLFRKEGQNVTLSCEQNLNHDAMYWYRQDPGQGLRLIYYSQIVNDFQKGDIAEGYSVSREKKESFPLTVTSAQKNPTAFYLCASSINGERGRGDTQYFGPGTRLTVL.

The J gene is TRBJ1-3, the V gene TRBV6-5; D unresolved. V lost 2 bases, J lost 4 bases, and 9 bases lay in between. The CDR3 contains 14 residues. CDR1 MNHEY and CDR2 SVGAGI come from the germline V gene. CDR3 protein: CASSYGRTGNTIYF. CDR3 coding DNA: TGTGCCAGCAGTTACGGGAGAACAGGAAACACCATATATTTT.

This chain uses TRBV29-1 with TRBJ1-1; a possible D gene is TRBD1 (5 bases). Trimming pared 3 bases from V and 8 bases from J, leaving 19 bases between. Germline assignment: CDR1 SQVTM and CDR2 ANQGSEA. CDR3 length: 14 residues. The CDR3 DNA reads as TGCAGCGTTGAGGGGGGATCTTTTAGAGAAGAAGCTTTCTTT. Translated, it gives CSVEGGSFREEAFF.

The rearrangement joins TRBV7-6 to TRBJ1-1; D not resolved. CDR3 length equals 18 residues. The V and J ends lost 0 bases and 2 bases respectively, with 19 bases between them. CDR1 and CDR2 from the germline V gene are SGHVS and FNYEAQ. The CDR3 nucleotides are TGTGCCAGCAGCTTAGCACTCCCCTCCGCAGCCGAAAACACTGAAGCTTTCTTT. This sequence encodes CASSLALPSAAENTEAFF.

In its sample, this clonotype was seen once. This chain connects TRBV5-1 to TRBJ2-7; TRBD1 matches 7 bases. Judging by the DNA end, TRBJ2-5 fits better; the J call may be wrong. The germline gives CDR1 SGHRS, CDR2 YFSETQ. The CDR3 covers 15 residues. In nucleotides, the CDR3 is TGCGCCAGCAGCACAATGACAGGGCCCCAGGAGACCCAGTACTTC. Protein product: CASSTMTGPQETQYF.

CDR3 sequence: CASSHTGGARLFYEQYF. As DNA, the CDR3 is TGTGCCAGCAGCCATACAGGGGGCGCCCGGCTTTTCTACGAGCAGTACTTC. The gene calls are TRBV4-2 and TRBJ2-7; 9 nucleotides agree with TRBD1. This CDR3 contains 17 residues. CDR1 and CDR2 from the germline V gene are LGHNA and YNFKEQ. The J segment lost 3 bases and the V segment lost 3 bases, leaving 12 bases of the junction unmatched.

This rearrangement joins TRBV12-5 to TRBJ2-5; unclear D gene. The CDR3 is 13 residues long. The ends were cut back, 2 bases at V and 2 bases at J, with 6 bases in the middle. Germline assignment: CDR1 LGHNT and CDR2 FRNRAP. The CDR3 here is CASGLRVQETQYF. As DNA, the CDR3 is TGTGCTAGTGGTTTGCGGGTACAAGAGACCCAGTACTTC.

The gene calls are TRBV14 and TRBJ2-4, with D tentatively TRBD1 or TRBD2 (5 bases each). CDR1 SGHDN and CDR2 FVKESK come from the germline V gene. This CDR3 is built from 16 residues. Trimming shortened V by 0 bases and J by 5 bases, and 14 bases separated the two germline ends. The CDR3 DNA sequence: TGTGCCAGCAGCCAAGACGGGGACCTGACTCAAAACATTCAGTACTTC. Translating it yields CASSQDGDLTQNIQYF.

The chain carries TRBV20-1 and TRBJ2-7, with 13 bases that match TRBD2. Germline V lookup: CDR1 DFQATT, CDR2 SNEGSKA (reference sequence). The CDR3 sequence is 14 residues long. V lost 6 bases and J lost 5; bases outside the gene matches: 7. CDR3 in amino acids: CSAASGTSGDEQYF. The CDR3, as DNA: TGCAGTGCCGCCTCCGGGACTAGCGGGGACGAGCAGTACTTC.

As regards this clonotype: Compared with germline, one end of the junction differs, possibly owing to a read error. The V call is TRBV7-8, the J call TRBJ2-1; D may be TRBD2 (5 bases). CDR1 is SGHVS and CDR2 is FQNEAQ in the germline V gene. The CDR3 extends over 15 amino acids. CDR3 coding DNA: TGTGCCGGCAGCTTAAAGAGGGTGGCAAACAATGAGCAGTTCTTC. Translated, it gives CAGSLKRVANNEQFF.

V and J are TRBV4-1 and TRBJ2-4; D is tentatively TRBD1 or TRBD2 (6 bases each). The end of the DNA aligns better with TRBJ2-7, so the J call may be wrong. Germline V gene lookup returns CDR1 MGHRA and CDR2 YSYEKL. The CDR3 spans 18 residues. DNA for the CDR3: TGCGCCAGCAGCCAAGAAGAGGGTCGGGGGCAGATAATCTACGAGCAGTACTTC. This sequence encodes CASSQEEGRGQIIYEQYF.

This clonotype was picked up a small number of times. The genes are TRBV7-2 and TRBJ2-1; a weak D match, TRBD2 (5 bases). The length of the CDR3 is 15 residues. Germline V lookup: CDR1 SGHTA, CDR2 FQGNSA. Trimming pared 5 bases from V and 6 bases from J, leaving 17 bases between. CDR3 in DNA: TGTGCCAGCAGCGTCGAGCAATCTCGGGGCAATGAGCAGTTCTTC. This encodes CASSVEQSRGNEQFF.

Of note for this clonotype: One junction end does not reproduce the germline sequence, and a read error may be involved. This chain connects TRBV10-2 to TRBJ1-4, with D unresolved. The germline gives CDR1 WSHSY, CDR2 SAAADI. The CDR3 consists of 16 residues. The CDR3 DNA sequence: TGCGCCAGCAGTGAGGAAGGGAGGCGGGATAATGACAAACTGTTTTTT. This sequence encodes CASSEEGRRDNDKLFF.

This rearrangement joins TRBV11-2 to TRBJ2-1, with a possible D match to TRBD2 (5 bases). V lost 5 bases, J lost 7 bases, and 21 bases lay in between. This CDR3 is 16 amino acids long. Germline-derived CDR1 and CDR2 are SGHAT and FQNNGV. The CDR3 spells CASSPSRRLRGNEQFF. CDR3 bases: TGTGCCAGCAGCCCGTCCCGGAGGCTTCGAGGGAATGAGCAGTTCTTC.

This chain uses TRBV4-3 with TRBJ1-6; possible D gene TRBD1, 5 bases. Trimming removed 0 bases from V and 8 bases from J, with 11 bases in between. The CDR3 has 15 amino acids. The germline gives CDR1 LGHNA, CDR2 YSLEER. The CDR3 sequence: CASSQDQGMDSPLHF. In nucleotides, the CDR3 is TGCGCCAGCAGCCAAGATCAGGGTATGGATTCACCCCTCCACTTT.

V gene TRBV5-5 combines with J gene TRBJ2-6, with a weak D call TRBD1 (5 bases). V was cut by 1 base and J by 4 bases, with 12 bases left in between. The CDR3 extends over 16 amino acids. Per germline, CDR1 SGHKS and CDR2 YYEKEE (reference sequence). CDR3: CASSLLTGSGANVLTF. CDR3 DNA: TGTGCCAGCAGCTTGCTAACAGGTTCCGGGGCCAACGTCCTGACTTTC.

The J gene is TRBJ1-4, the V gene TRBV7-9; 10 nucleotides line up with TRBD1. Germline assignment: CDR1 SEHNR and CDR2 FQNEAQ (reference sequence). V trimming: 5 bases; J trimming: 5 bases; junction bases outside the gene matches: 8. CDR3 size: 16 residues. The CDR3 protein is CASSLRTGQGNEKLFF. The CDR3 DNA reads as TGTGCCAGCAGCCTACGAACGGGACAGGGGAATGAAAAACTGTTTTTT.

This clonotype was seen a few times. The chain couples TRBV29-1 to TRBJ2-5; D perhaps matches TRBD2 (6 bases). The V gene lost 4 bases and the J gene lost 5 bases, with 14 bases spanning the gap. The CDR3 contains 13 residues. Germline V gives CDR1 SQVTM, CDR2 ANQGSEA. CDR3: CSVGEVSAETQYF. For the CDR3, the DNA is TGCAGCGTTGGGGAGGTCAGCGCGGAGACCCAGTACTTC.

The rearrangement joins TRBV2 to TRBJ2-3, with D maybe TRBD2 (6 bases). V was clipped by 6 bases and J by 0 bases, with 13 bases between them. This CDR3 is 15 amino acids long. Germline CDR1 and CDR2: SNHLY and FYNNEI. CDR3 in DNA: TGTGCCAGCAGACCCGGGACTCAAAGCACAGATACGCAGTATTTT. This translates into CASRPGTQSTDTQYF.

The chain carries TRBV3-1 and TRBJ2-5; the D gene could be TRBD1 or TRBD2 (6 bases each). Germline V CDR1 and CDR2: LGHDT, YNNKEL (reference sequence). V lost 3 bases and J 4 bases, leaving 15 bases between the germline ends. This CDR3 comprises 15 residues. In DNA form, the CDR3 reads TGTGCCAGCAGCCACGGTCGGGGGCAGGGAGAGACCCAGTACTTC. The encoded protein is CASSHGRGQGETQYF.

The chain links TRBV29-1 to TRBJ2-2; 7 nucleotides align to TRBD2. Germline assignment: CDR1 SQVTM and CDR2 ANQGSEA. CDR3 length: 13 amino acids. J gave up 1 base and V 7 bases, and 3 bases lay outside the gene matches. As DNA, the CDR3 is TGCAGCGCACTAGCGCAGAACACCGGGGAGCTGTTTTTT. Protein product: CSALAQNTGELFF.